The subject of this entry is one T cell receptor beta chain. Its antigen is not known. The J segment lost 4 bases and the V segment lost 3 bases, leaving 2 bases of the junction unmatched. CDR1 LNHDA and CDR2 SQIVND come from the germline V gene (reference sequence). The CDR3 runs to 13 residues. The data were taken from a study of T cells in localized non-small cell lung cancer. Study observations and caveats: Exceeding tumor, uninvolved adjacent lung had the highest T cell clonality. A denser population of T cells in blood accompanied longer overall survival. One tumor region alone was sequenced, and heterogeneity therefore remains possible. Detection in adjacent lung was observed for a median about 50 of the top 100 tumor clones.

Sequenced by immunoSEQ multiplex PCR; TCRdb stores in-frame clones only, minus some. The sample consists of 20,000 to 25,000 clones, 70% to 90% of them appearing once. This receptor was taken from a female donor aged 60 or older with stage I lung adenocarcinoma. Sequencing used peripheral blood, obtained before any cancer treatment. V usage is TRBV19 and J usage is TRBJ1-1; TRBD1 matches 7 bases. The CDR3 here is CASSIDRVTEAFF. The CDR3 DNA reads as TGTGCCAGTAGTATCGACAGGGTCACTGAAGCTTTCTTT.